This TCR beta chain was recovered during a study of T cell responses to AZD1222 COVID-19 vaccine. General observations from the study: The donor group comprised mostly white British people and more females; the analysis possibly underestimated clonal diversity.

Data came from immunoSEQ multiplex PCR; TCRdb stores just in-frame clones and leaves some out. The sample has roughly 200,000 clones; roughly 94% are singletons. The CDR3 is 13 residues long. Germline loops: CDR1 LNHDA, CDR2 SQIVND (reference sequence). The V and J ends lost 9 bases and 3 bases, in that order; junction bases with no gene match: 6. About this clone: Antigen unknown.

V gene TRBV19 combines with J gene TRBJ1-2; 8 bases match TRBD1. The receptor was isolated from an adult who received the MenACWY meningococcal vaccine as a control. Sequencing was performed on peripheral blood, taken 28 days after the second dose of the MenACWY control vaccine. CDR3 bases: TGTGCCAGCGACGACAGGGGTTACTATGGCTACACCTTC. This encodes CASDDRGYYGYTF.